These 20 T cell receptor beta chains originate from one sample sequenced in a study of chemoradiotherapy in HPV16-positive cancers. The protocol was immunoSEQ multiplex PCR, while the TCRdb copy is restricted to in-frame clones and leaves out a portion. Among fewer than 8,000 clones, about nine tenths were seen once, and the ten largest hold 2% to 3%. Here the sequenced sample was tumor tissue, taken from a patient who underwent chemoradiotherapy. The receptors here all came from a human donor with HPV-associated anogenital cancer.

The J gene is TRBJ2-7, the V gene TRBV11-1; TRBD2 matches 11 bases. Looked up from germline, CDR1 is SGHAT and CDR2 is FQDESV (reference sequence). With V trimmed by 5 bases and J by 2 bases, 5 bases remained unmatched. CDR3 size: 15 residues. Here the CDR3 DNA reads TGTGCCAGCAGCCCCCGACTAGCGGGGACCTACGAGCAGTACTTC. It specifies CASSPRLAGTYEQYF. The full variable domain, completed using reference TRBV11-1 and TRBJ2-7, is EAEVAQSPRYKITEKSQAVAFWCDPISGHATLYWYRQILGQGPELLVQFQDESVVDDSQLPKDRFSAERLKGVDSTLKIQPAELGDSAMYLCASSPRLAGTYEQYFGPGTRLTVT.

The chain has TRBV5-4 and TRBJ1-2, with 11 bases that match TRBD1. CDR3 length: 13 residues. The J segment lost 3 bases and the V segment lost 10 bases, leaving 5 bases of the junction unmatched. CDR1 is SGHNT and CDR2 is YYREEE in the germline V gene (reference sequence). The CDR3 protein is CAGGTGGDYGYTF. In DNA, the CDR3 is TGTGCCGGCGGGACAGGGGGTGACTATGGCTACACCTTC. The entire variable domain, with the rest obtained from reference TRBV5-4 and TRBJ1-2, is as follows: ETGVTQSPTHLIKTRGQQVTLRCSSQSGHNTVSWYQQALGQGPQFIFQYYREEENGRGNFPPRFSGLQFPNYSSELNVNALELDDSALYLCAGGTGGDYGYTFGSGTRLTVV.

V is TRBV18 and J is TRBJ2-2; TRBD2 matches at 9 bases. This CDR3 is 20 amino acids long. CDR1 is KGHSH, CDR2 LQKENI, per germline. The trim removed 3 bases at V and 0 bases at J, leaving 14 bases unmatched. DNA for the CDR3: TGTGCCAGCTCACCCGTCGTGGCTAGCGGGACCCAATCGAACACCGGGGAGCTGTTTTTT. This encodes CASSPVVASGTQSNTGELFF.

The chain is built from TRBV18 and TRBJ2-5, with D hard to call. Germline V gene sequence: CDR1 KGHSH, CDR2 LQKENI. This CDR3 comprises 15 residues. V lost 3 bases and J lost 2, with 13 bases in between. The CDR3 reads CASSPREAVQETQYF. The CDR3 DNA reads TGTGCCAGCTCACCGCGAGAAGCTGTACAAGAGACCCAGTACTTC.

The rearrangement links TRBV18 to TRBJ2-7, with 8 bases that match TRBD2. Germline V CDR1 and CDR2: KGHSH, LQKENI. The CDR3 contains 14 residues. J lost 6 bases, V lost 3 bases, and 7 bases had no gene match. Here the CDR3 reads CASSPREAGAEQYF. CDR3 sequence (DNA): TGTGCCAGCTCACCCCGTGAAGCGGGGGCCGAGCAGTACTTC.

The J gene is TRBJ2-7, the V gene TRBV29-1; no definite D call. The ends were cut back, 4 bases at V and 1 base at J, with 11 bases in the middle. This CDR3 has 13 residues. Germline V lookup: CDR1 SQVTM, CDR2 ANQGSEA. The CDR3 region has the DNA TGCAGCGTTGCTATCGCTGGATCCTACGAGCAGTACTTC. As protein: CSVAIAGSYEQYF.

The rearrangement links TRBV30 to TRBJ1-5; D is uncertain. The CDR3 covers 14 residues. The germline CDR1 and CDR2 sequences are GTSNPN and SVGIG (reference sequence). Deletions cut 0 bases from V and 0 bases from J, with 6 bases between. The CDR3 reads CAWSVIRSNQPQHF. The CDR3 nucleotides read TGTGCCTGGAGTGTAATCCGTAGCAATCAGCCCCAGCATTTT.

This clone was observed once. V usage is TRBV10-3 and J usage is TRBJ1-2; no reliable D call. V lost 0 bases and J lost 1, with 12 bases in between. Germline V gene lookup returns CDR1 ENHRY and CDR2 SYGVKD. CDR3 length: 16 amino acids. The CDR3 spells CAISESAAGDNYGYTF. DNA for the CDR3: TGTGCCATCAGTGAGTCGGCGGCCGGCGATAACTATGGCTACACCTTC.

This chain connects TRBV11-1 to TRBJ2-3; unclear D gene. This CDR3 is 11 amino acids long. V lost 6 bases and J 2 bases, leaving 3 bases between the germline ends. Germline values: CDR1 SGHAT, CDR2 FQDESV (reference sequence). This chain's CDR3 is CASRSTDTQYF. The CDR3 region has the DNA TGTGCCAGCAGATCCACAGATACGCAGTATTTT.

The chain employs TRBV5-1 and TRBJ1-6; 10 positions match TRBD1. Unmatched junction bases numbered 4, after V lost 0 bases and J lost 10 bases. This CDR3 has 15 amino acids. CDR1 and CDR2 (germline): SGHRS, YFSETQ. The CDR3 bases are TGCGCCAGCAGCTTGGAGGGACAGGGGTACTCACCCCTCCACTTT. Amino acids: CASSLEGQGYSPLHF.

In its sample, this clone was seen once. This rearrangement joins TRBV7-9 to TRBJ2-7; 9 bases agree with TRBD1. The length of the CDR3 is 16 residues. Germline lookup yields CDR1 SEHNR and CDR2 FQNEAQ (reference sequence). V lost 4 bases to trimming and J lost 5 bases; unmatched junction nucleotides: 12. The CDR3, as DNA: TGTGCCAGCAGCTCTCCCTTCGGGACAGGGTTACACGAGCAGTACTTC. It translates to CASSSPFGTGLHEQYF.

This clone was picked up one time. This chain uses TRBV7-9 with TRBJ2-1; D gene ambiguous. The CDR3 is 12 amino acids. Trimming pared 7 bases from V and 8 bases from J, leaving 12 bases between. Per germline, CDR1 SEHNR and CDR2 FQNEAQ (reference sequence). DNA for the CDR3: TGTGCCAGCATTCCTGGATGGGATGAGCAGTTCTTC. It is translated as CASIPGWDEQFF.

CDR3 nucleotides: TGTGCCAGCAGCTCCGGACTAGCAGTGGGTCCTGAGCAGTTCTTC. This gives the protein CASSSGLAVGPEQFF. V is TRBV11-3 and J is TRBJ2-1, with TRBD2 matching 8 bases. The CDR3 covers 15 residues. Germline CDR1 SGHNT, CDR2 YENEEA. V lost 4 bases and J lost 9; bases outside the gene matches: 11.

The chain links TRBV6-5 to TRBJ2-1; D is perhaps TRBD2 (6 bases). Germline V gene lookup returns CDR1 MNHEY and CDR2 SVGAGI. V was trimmed by 3 bases and J by 8 bases, leaving 17 bases between them. This CDR3 has 15 amino acids. In DNA, the CDR3 is TGTGCCAGCAGTTATCAGTCGGAGGGGTGGGATGAGCAGTTCTTC. As protein: CASSYQSEGWDEQFF.

The chain links TRBV7-2 to TRBJ1-5, with D perhaps matching TRBD1 (5 bases). Trimming cost V 0 bases and J 6 bases, with 9 bases left between them. CDR1 and CDR2 (germline): SGHTA, FQGNSA. This CDR3 comprises 14 residues. CDR3 in amino acids: CASSLAWGGQPQHF. The CDR3 nucleotides read TGTGCCAGCAGCTTAGCTTGGGGGGGTCAGCCCCAGCATTTT.

CDR3 in DNA: TGTGCCAGCAGGAAGGCTGGGACCCGCCAGTTCTTC. This translates into CASRKAGTRQFF. The V call is TRBV2, the J call TRBJ2-1; either TRBD1 or TRBD2 may fit D (5 bases each). The CDR3 sequence is 12 residues long. The V gene's germline CDR1 is SNHLY and CDR2 FYNNEI. Trimming removed 6 bases from V and 13 bases from J, with 16 bases in between.

The chain is built from TRBV15 and TRBJ1-5; no definite D call. The CDR3 is 17 residues long. Germline CDR1 LNHNV, CDR2 YYDKDF (reference sequence). Trimming took 4 bases from V and 0 from J, leaving 16 bases between them. The CDR3 sequence: CATSNVLDGDSNQPQHF. The CDR3 DNA follows: TGTGCCACCAGCAATGTTCTGGACGGAGATAGCAATCAGCCCCAGCATTTT.

The chain combines TRBV7-9 with TRBJ2-3; D not certain. Germline V gene lookup returns CDR1 SEHNR and CDR2 FQNEAQ (reference sequence). Trimming stripped 0 bases from V and 1 base from J, with 8 bases between. The CDR3 spans 15 residues. CDR3 in DNA: TGTGCCAGCAGCTTAGCCCCCGTGGGCACAGATACGCAGTATTTT. This codes for CASSLAPVGTDTQYF. The variable domain in full, completed from reference TRBV7-9 and TRBJ2-3, reads DTGVSQNPRHKITKRGQNVTFRCDPISEHNRLYWYRQTLGQGPEFLTYFQNEAQLEKSRLLSDRFSAERPKGSFSTLEIQRTEQGDSAMYLCASSLAPVGTDTQYFGPGTRLTVL.

The genes are TRBV5-8 and TRBJ2-4; 7 bases match TRBD1. There are 12 residues in the CDR3. CDR1 is SGHTS and CDR2 is YDEGEE in the germline V gene. V lost 1 base and J lost 8; bases outside the gene matches: 0. The DNA for the CDR3 is TGTGCCAGCAGCTTGACAGGGGACATTCAGTACTTC. The encoded protein is CASSLTGDIQYF.

J is TRBJ2-1 and V is TRBV5-6; TRBD2 is a possible D gene (6 bases). CDR3 size: 14 residues. Germline loops: CDR1 SGHDT, CDR2 YYEEEE. V gave up 5 bases and J gave up 4 bases, with 13 bases separating them. The DNA of the CDR3 is TGTGCCAGCAGGGGGCGGGGAGATTACAATGAGCAGTTCTTC. Translated: CASRGRGDYNEQFF.